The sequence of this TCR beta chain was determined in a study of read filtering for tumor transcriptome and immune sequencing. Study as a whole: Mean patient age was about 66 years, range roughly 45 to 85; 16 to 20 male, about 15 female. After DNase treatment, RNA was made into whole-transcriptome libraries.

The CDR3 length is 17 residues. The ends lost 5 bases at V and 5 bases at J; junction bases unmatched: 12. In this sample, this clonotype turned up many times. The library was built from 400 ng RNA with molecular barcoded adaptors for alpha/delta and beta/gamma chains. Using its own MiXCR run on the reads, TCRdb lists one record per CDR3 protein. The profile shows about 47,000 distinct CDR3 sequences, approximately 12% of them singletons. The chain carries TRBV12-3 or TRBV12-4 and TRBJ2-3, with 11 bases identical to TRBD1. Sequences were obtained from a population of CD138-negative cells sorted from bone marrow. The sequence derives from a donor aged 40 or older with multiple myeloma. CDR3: CASSLTRTGGAVDTQYF. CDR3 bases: TGTGCCAGCAGTCTAACAAGGACAGGGGGCGCGGTAGATACGCAGTATTTT.